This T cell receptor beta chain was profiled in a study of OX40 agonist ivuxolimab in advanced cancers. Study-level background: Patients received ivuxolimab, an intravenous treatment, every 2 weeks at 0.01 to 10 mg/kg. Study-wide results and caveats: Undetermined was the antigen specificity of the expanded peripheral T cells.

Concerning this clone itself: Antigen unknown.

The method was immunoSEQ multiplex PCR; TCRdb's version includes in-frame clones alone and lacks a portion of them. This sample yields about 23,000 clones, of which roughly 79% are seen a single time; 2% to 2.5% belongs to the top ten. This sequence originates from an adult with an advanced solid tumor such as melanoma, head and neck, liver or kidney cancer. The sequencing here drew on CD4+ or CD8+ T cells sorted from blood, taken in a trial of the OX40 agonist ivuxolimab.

CDR3 region: CAWTPGGNTQYF. As DNA, the CDR3 is TGTGCCTGGACCCCAGGTGGTAATACGCAGTATTTT. This chain links TRBV30 with TRBJ2-3; D uncertain. The CDR3 totals 12 residues. Trimming shortened V by 4 bases and J by 7 bases, and 12 bases separated the two germline ends. CDR1 and CDR2 from the germline V gene are GTSNPN and SVGIG (reference sequence).